The 5 T cell receptor beta chains presented below share a single source sample, sequenced in a study of blood T cell repertoires in COVID-19. Only in-frame clones appear in the TCRdb table, and some are missing; sequencing was by immunoSEQ multiplex PCR. The data contain 170,000 or so clones, more than 75% of them singletons. The source material was peripheral blood. All receptors derive from a man between 35 and 55 years old with active or convalescent COVID-19.

The chain has TRBV3-1 (or the pseudogene TRBV3-2) and TRBJ2-1; 8 nucleotides line up with TRBD2. With V trimmed by 3 bases and J by 8 bases, 3 bases remained unmatched. Germline-derived CDR1 and CDR2 are LGHDT and YNNKEL (reference sequence). The CDR3 is made up of 13 amino acids. CDR3 loop: CASSHGGEDEQFF. Written as DNA, the CDR3 is TGTGCCAGCAGCCACGGGGGGGAGGATGAGCAGTTCTTC.

This chain joins TRBV20-1 and TRBJ1-5; 7 bases fit TRBD1. The CDR3 contains 15 residues. Per the germline V gene, CDR1 is DFQATT and CDR2 is SNEGSKA (reference sequence). V dropped 3 bases and J dropped 5; count of bases not matched to a gene: 10. The CDR3 DNA reads as TGCAGTGCTAGTCGTTTAGGGGACAGAGATCAGCCCCAGCATTTT. It codes for CSASRLGDRDQPQHF.

In its sample, this clone was seen a few times. The chain's CDR3 is CASRPREGNTEAFF. In DNA form, the CDR3 reads TGTGCCAGCAGACCCCGGGAGGGGAACACTGAAGCTTTCTTT. The genes are TRBV7-2 and TRBJ1-1; D uncertain. The CDR3 has 14 residues. In germline, CDR1 is SGHTA, CDR2 FQGNSA. V was clipped by 6 bases and J by 1 base, with 12 bases between them. The entire variable domain, with the rest obtained from reference TRBV7-2 and TRBJ1-1, is as follows: GAGVSQSPSNKVTEKGKDVELRCDPISGHTALYWYRQSLGQGLEFLIYFQGNSAPDKSGLPSDRFSAERTGGSVSTLTIQRTQQEDSAVYLCASRPREGNTEAFFGQGTRLTVV.

J is TRBJ2-1 and V is TRBV7-9, with 7 bases identical to TRBD2. The CDR3 spans 13 residues. In germline, CDR1 is SEHNR, CDR2 FQNEAQ (reference sequence). The V gene end was trimmed by 5 bases and the J gene end by 8 bases; junction bases not matched to a gene: 6. The CDR3 DNA is TGTGCCAGCAGCAAGACTAGCACATATGAGCAGTTCTTC. Protein product: CASSKTSTYEQFF.

The chain combines TRBV6-5 with TRBJ1-1, with 7 bases lining up with TRBD1. V was pared by 5 bases and J by 1 base, with 7 bases of the junction left unmatched. The CDR3 is made up of 15 amino acids. CDR1 is MNHEY and CDR2 is SVGAGI in the germline V gene. The CDR3 sequence is CASSRQGLKNTEAFF. The CDR3 coding sequence is TGTGCCAGCAGTAGACAGGGACTGAAGAACACTGAAGCTTTCTTT.